Following are 6 T cell receptor beta chains from one sample sequenced in a study of T cell changes during pregnancy in multiple sclerosis. The table came from immunoSEQ multiplex PCR; TCRdb's copy has only in-frame clones and leaves some out. This table holds 79,000 or so clones, roughly nine tenths found once. The sample consisted of peripheral blood, taken before pregnancy. These receptor sequences come from a female donor with multiple sclerosis, enrolled in a pregnancy study.

The chain carries TRBV5-5 and TRBJ2-3; no clear D. Germline CDR1 SGHKS, CDR2 YYEKEE (reference sequence). V gave up 4 bases and J gave up 2 bases, with 5 bases separating them. The CDR3 is made up of 12 amino acids. The CDR3 bases are TGTGCCAGCAGCCAAAACACAGATACGCAGTATTTT. It specifies CASSQNTDTQYF.

The chain carries TRBV30 and TRBJ1-1, with 9 bases that match TRBD1. The CDR3 sequence is 16 residues long. Trimming at V came to 3 bases and at J to 1 base, leaving 9 bases not matched to a gene. Germline CDR1 GTSNPN, CDR2 SVGIG (reference sequence). The CDR3 DNA reads as TGTGCCTGGAGGGGGAAACAGGGACAGGGGAACACTGAAGCTTTCTTT. Translating it yields CAWRGKQGQGNTEAFF.

V and J are TRBV7-9 and TRBJ1-1; D not certain. V was shortened by 5 bases and J by 0 bases, with 16 bases between the two germline ends. Per the germline V gene, CDR1 is SEHNR and CDR2 is FQNEAQ (reference sequence). This CDR3 comprises 16 residues. The CDR3 coding sequence is TGTGCCAGCAGCACCCGAAGAGATAAATTGAACACTGAAGCTTTCTTT. It yields the protein CASSTRRDKLNTEAFF.

This clone showed up just once. The genes are TRBV5-6 and TRBJ1-2; a weak D match, TRBD1 (5 bases). Germline lookup yields CDR1 SGHDT and CDR2 YYEEEE. Trimming shortened V by 0 bases and J by 8 bases, and 11 bases separated the two germline ends. CDR3 length: 13 amino acids. CDR3: CASSLEVGVGYTF. In DNA, the CDR3 is TGTGCCAGCAGCTTGGAAGTAGGGGTGGGCTACACCTTC.

The genes are TRBV7-8 and TRBJ1-5; 12 nucleotides agree with TRBD1. Germline V gene data show CDR1 as SGHVS and CDR2 as FQNEAQ. The CDR3 contains 16 residues. V was clipped by 4 bases and J by 6 bases; unmatched bases: 7. CDR3 coding DNA: TGTGCCAGCAGCTCATCCGGGACAGGGGGCAGTCAGCCCCAGCATTTT. Residues: CASSSSGTGGSQPQHF.

This rearrangement joins TRBV7-2 to TRBJ2-1; perhaps TRBD2 as D (6 bases). Deletions cut 4 bases from V and 2 bases from J, with 24 bases between. CDR3 length: 19 amino acids. Germline CDR1 and CDR2: SGHTA and FQGNSA. The CDR3 spells CASSSLPTVSGPAYNEQFF. CDR3 bases: TGTGCCAGCAGCTCGTTACCTACCGTGAGCGGGCCGGCCTACAATGAGCAGTTCTTC.